Below, 30 T cell receptor beta chains from the same sample are listed, as sequenced in a study of monozygotic twins with cystic fibrosis. Method: immunoSEQ multiplex PCR; TCRdb's copy keeps in-frame clones and lacks some. The table lists 15,000 to 20,000 clones, around 96% of them singletons. The material sequenced was blood. The receptors derive from a girl between 2 and 10 years old with cystic fibrosis.

The chain recombines TRBV7-9 with TRBJ2-4, with D possibly matching TRBD1 (6 bases). V gave up 2 bases and J gave up 0 bases, with 17 bases separating them. Germline V lookup: CDR1 SEHNR, CDR2 FQNEAQ (reference sequence). This CDR3 contains 18 residues. As DNA, the CDR3 is TGTGCCAGCAGCTTAACGGGACAAGGCTTACTAGCCAAAAACATTCAGTACTTC. Translated: CASSLTGQGLLAKNIQYF.

The genes are TRBV7-2 and TRBJ2-2; D unclear. This CDR3 is 14 amino acids long. Germline CDR1 reads SGHTA; CDR2 reads FQGNSA. V shed 3 bases and J shed 2 bases, with 7 bases lying between them. CDR3 coding DNA: TGTGCCAGCAGCTTTGGCGGAAACACCGGGGAGCTGTTTTTT. Its translation is CASSFGGNTGELFF.

The J gene is TRBJ2-1, the V gene TRBV7-2; D gene uncertain. Germline CDR1 reads SGHTA; CDR2 reads FQGNSA. CDR3 length equals 13 residues. Trimming took 1 base from V and 7 from J, leaving 8 bases between them. As DNA, the CDR3 is TGTGCCAGCAGCTTAGAGCAAAGGAATGAGCAGTTCTTC. Protein: CASSLEQRNEQFF.

The rearrangement uses TRBV30 and TRBJ1-3; D uncertain. The CDR3 is made up of 20 amino acids. Germline loops: CDR1 GTSNPN, CDR2 SVGIG (reference sequence). The ends were cut back, 2 bases at V and 4 bases at J, with 30 bases in the middle. CDR3 nucleotide sequence: TGTGCCTGGAGTAGCGAAAGAACGATAGGCGGAAAGATTGGCGGAAACACCATATATTTT. Encoded protein: CAWSSERTIGGKIGGNTIYF.

The chain has TRBV10-3 and TRBJ2-5; D might be TRBD2 (6 bases). V shed 3 bases and J shed 2 bases, with 22 bases lying between them. The germline V gene has CDR1 ENHRY and CDR2 SYGVKD. The length of the CDR3 is 18 residues. The CDR3 protein is CAISEIPPPLAGQETQYF. The CDR3 nucleotides are TGTGCCATCAGTGAAATCCCGCCTCCCCTCGCGGGGCAAGAGACCCAGTACTTC.

V and J are TRBV11-2 and TRBJ2-7; D is perhaps TRBD2 (5 bases). V lost 3 bases and J 2 bases, leaving 26 bases between the germline ends. The CDR3 runs to 19 residues. Germline V lookup: CDR1 SGHAT, CDR2 FQNNGV. CDR3 protein: CASSFHPPIDGDSTYEQYF. CDR3 in DNA: TGTGCCAGCAGCTTCCACCCACCAATCGACGGGGATAGTACCTACGAGCAGTACTTC. Full variable domain (remainder filled in from reference TRBV11-2 and TRBJ2-7): EAGVAQSPRYKIIEKRQSVAFWCNPISGHATLYWYQQILGQGPKLLIQFQNNGVVDDSQLPKDRFSAERLKGVDSTLKIQPAKLEDSAVYLCASSFHPPIDGDSTYEQYFGPGTRLTVT.

The chain recombines TRBV29-1 with TRBJ2-1; D not certain. The germline V gene encodes CDR1 SQVTM and CDR2 ANQGSEA. V shed 3 bases and J shed 0 bases, with 9 bases lying between them. This CDR3 region has 14 residues. CDR3 nucleotides: TGCAGCGTTGACGGCACCAGCTCCTACAATGAGCAGTTCTTC. It yields the protein CSVDGTSSYNEQFF.

V and J are TRBV28 and TRBJ1-6; 8 bases fit TRBD1. This CDR3 contains 15 residues. Looked up from germline, CDR1 is MDHEN and CDR2 is SYDVKM. V shed 5 bases and J 7 bases; nucleotides not matched to a gene: 7. The DNA of the CDR3 is TGTGCCAGCAGTAGCGGACAGGGACACAATTCACCCCTCCACTTT. Its translation: CASSSGQGHNSPLHF.

This chain uses TRBV19 with TRBJ2-6; D perhaps matches TRBD2 (5 bases). Trimming shortened V by 7 bases and J by 3 bases, and 7 bases separated the two germline ends. CDR3 length equals 13 residues. CDR1 is LNHDA and CDR2 is SQIVND in the germline V gene (reference sequence). CDR3 bases: TGTGCCAGTATGGGAGTTGGGGCCAACGTCCTGACTTTC. Amino acid sequence: CASMGVGANVLTF. Supplemented by reference TRBV19 and TRBJ2-6, the full variable domain reads DGGITQSPKYLFRKEGQNVTLSCEQNLNHDAMYWYRQDPGQGLRLIYYSQIVNDFQKGDIAEGYSVSREKKESFPLTVTSAQKNPTAFYLCASMGVGANVLTFGAGSRLTVL.

This clone was recorded once. This chain joins TRBV6-1 and TRBJ1-2; D gene unclear. Germline lookup yields CDR1 MNHNS and CDR2 SASEGT. The CDR3 sequence is 14 residues long. V lost 6 bases to trimming and J lost 4 bases, with 15 bases between them. The CDR3 nucleotides read TGTGCCAGCAGGGCTGCAGCAGCTCTCTATGGCTACACCTTC. Amino acids: CASRAAAALYGYTF.

V usage is TRBV27 and J usage is TRBJ2-7; 9 bases fit TRBD1. This CDR3 has 15 residues. Germline CDR1 and CDR2: MNHEY and SMNVEV (reference sequence). V shed 8 bases and J 2 bases; nucleotides not matched to a gene: 10. This CDR3 reads CASFPSGTGTYEQYF. In DNA, the CDR3 is TGTGCCAGCTTCCCTTCGGGGACAGGGACCTACGAGCAGTACTTC.

V is TRBV10-1 and J is TRBJ1-1; no firm D call. In germline, CDR1 is WNHNN, CDR2 SYGVQD (reference sequence). The CDR3 contains 13 residues. V dropped 4 bases and J dropped 5 bases, with 11 bases sitting between them. CDR3 DNA: TGCGCCAGCAGTGTTTCTGGGTTGACTGAAGCTTTCTTT. It encodes CASSVSGLTEAFF.

CDR3 in DNA: TGTGCCAGCAGCTTGGAGGGCTGGCCCTACAATGAGCAGTTCTTC. Protein product: CASSLEGWPYNEQFF. The chain employs TRBV5-5 and TRBJ2-1; no firm D call. The CDR3 loop spans 15 amino acids. The V gene lost 0 bases and the J gene lost 2 bases, with 9 bases spanning the gap. Per the germline V gene, CDR1 is SGHKS and CDR2 is YYEKEE (reference sequence).

V usage is TRBV27 and J usage is TRBJ2-1; 7 nucleotides agree with TRBD2. V gave up 5 bases and J gave up 4 bases; unmatched junction bases: 20. Germline V CDR1 and CDR2: MNHEY, SMNVEV (reference sequence). CDR3 length: 19 amino acids. In DNA, the CDR3 is TGTGCCAGCAGTGGCCCCGGGTTTGGATCAGCGGGGTGGTACAATGAGCAGTTCTTC. Its translation: CASSGPGFGSAGWYNEQFF.

The V gene is TRBV4-1, the J gene TRBJ2-7; 7 nucleotides match TRBD1. V dropped 1 base and J dropped 5; count of bases not matched to a gene: 11. The CDR3 covers 16 residues. Germline CDR1 is MGHRA and CDR2 is YSYEKL. DNA for the CDR3: TGCGCCAGCAGCCAAGTTTTGCAGGGGGTGGGCCACGAGCAGTACTTC. Amino acid sequence: CASSQVLQGVGHEQYF.

The chain employs TRBV4-3 and TRBJ1-2, with TRBD1 matching over 9 bases. This CDR3 has 15 amino acids. V was clipped by 3 bases and J by 6 bases; unmatched bases: 8. Germline lookup yields CDR1 LGHNA and CDR2 YSLEER. DNA for the CDR3: TGCGCCAGCAGCCACGTAGCGGACAGGGGACATGGCTACACCTTC. This gives the protein CASSHVADRGHGYTF.

This clone was observed a single time. J is TRBJ1-2 and V is TRBV7-9, with D perhaps matching TRBD1 (5 bases). Germline V gene data show CDR1 as SEHNR and CDR2 as FQNEAQ (reference sequence). The CDR3 loop spans 13 amino acids. V was cut by 1 base and J by 8 bases, with 11 bases left in between. The CDR3 here is CASSLVGEGGYTF. As DNA, the CDR3 is TGTGCCAGCAGCTTAGTAGGGGAGGGCGGCTACACCTTC.

The chain has TRBV14 and TRBJ1-4, with no clear D. This CDR3 contains 12 residues. CDR1 is SGHDN and CDR2 is FVKESK in the germline V gene. V was trimmed by 0 bases and J by 10 bases, leaving 6 bases between them. The CDR3 sequence is CASSQDVRKLFF. The CDR3 nucleotides are TGTGCCAGCAGCCAAGATGTGAGAAAACTGTTTTTT.

This chain links TRBV28 with TRBJ1-1; D not certain. V lost 6 bases, J lost 3 bases, and 14 bases lay in between. The CDR3 consists of 14 residues. Germline values: CDR1 MDHEN, CDR2 SYDVKM. The CDR3 DNA sequence: TGTGCCAGCAGCAACCGACAAACCGACACTGAAGCTTTCTTT. Its protein is CASSNRQTDTEAFF. The whole variable domain, filled in from reference TRBV28 and TRBJ1-1, reads DVKVTQSSRYLVKRTGEKVFLECVQDMDHENMFWYRQDPGLGLRLIYFSYDVKMKEKGDIPEGYSVSREKKERFSLILESASTNQTSMYLCASSNRQTDTEAFFGQGTRLTVV.

The rearrangement uses TRBV29-1 and TRBJ1-2; 7 bases line up with TRBD1. V gave up 3 bases and J gave up 5 bases; unmatched junction bases: 9. This CDR3 is built from 14 residues. Looked up from germline, CDR1 is SQVTM and CDR2 is ANQGSEA. The DNA of the CDR3 is TGCAGCGTTGACCGGGCAGGGGGGAGGTATGGCTACACCTTC. Its protein product is CSVDRAGGRYGYTF.

The chain uses TRBV7-9 and TRBJ1-5, with 7 bases lining up with TRBD1. CDR1 SEHNR and CDR2 FQNEAQ come from the germline V gene (reference sequence). After removal of 5 bases from V and 4 bases from J, the junction contained 5 bases not matched to a gene. This CDR3 has 14 amino acids. CDR3 in amino acids: CASSVQGFNQPQHF. The CDR3 nucleotides are TGTGCCAGCAGCGTACAGGGGTTTAATCAGCCCCAGCATTTT.

The chain has TRBV5-5 and TRBJ1-5, with unresolved D. The CDR3 consists of 14 residues. In germline, CDR1 is SGHKS, CDR2 YYEKEE (reference sequence). Trimming shortened V by 2 bases and J by 3 bases, and 9 bases separated the two germline ends. The CDR3 here is CASSLSGYNQPQHF. CDR3 nucleotides: TGTGCCAGCAGCTTATCGGGTTACAATCAGCCCCAGCATTTT.

This clone was seen a single time. The chain links TRBV15 to TRBJ2-7; the match to TRBD1 covers 8 bases. This CDR3 contains 16 residues. Losses at the gene ends were 1 base for V and 4 bases for J; bases not matched to a gene: 9. Germline CDR1 reads LNHNV; CDR2 reads YYDKDF (reference sequence). CDR3 region: CATSRVRAGGLYEQYF. The DNA of the CDR3 is TGTGCCACCAGCAGAGTCCGGGCAGGGGGCTTATACGAGCAGTACTTC.

The J gene is TRBJ1-2, the V gene TRBV19; D not resolved. Between the trimmed V and J ends, which lost 4 bases and 0 bases, there was a span of 9 bases. The CDR3 extends over 14 amino acids. CDR1 and CDR2 (germline): LNHDA, SQIVND (reference sequence). The DNA for the CDR3 is TGTGCCAGTAGTACAGACAACACTAACTATGGCTACACCTTC. It encodes CASSTDNTNYGYTF.

The chain links TRBV4-3 to TRBJ2-3; 13 positions agree with TRBD2. CDR1 is LGHNA and CDR2 is YSLEER in the germline V gene. J was trimmed by 1 base and V by 0 bases; bases with no gene match: 4. The CDR3 sequence is 18 residues long. DNA of the CDR3: TGCGCCAGCAGCCAAGACATCGGACTAGCGGGGGGCACAGATACGCAGTATTTT. It is translated as CASSQDIGLAGGTDTQYF.

The chain joins TRBV18 to TRBJ1-1; no firm D call. Germline V lookup: CDR1 KGHSH, CDR2 LQKENI. V lost 2 bases, J lost 4 bases, and 11 bases lay in between. CDR3 length: 14 residues. The CDR3 DNA is TGTGCCAGCTCACCATATCCGGGAAGCACTGAAGCTTTCTTT. It codes for CASSPYPGSTEAFF.

The chain uses TRBV30 and TRBJ1-3; weak D call: TRBD1 (5 bases). In germline, CDR1 is GTSNPN, CDR2 SVGIG (reference sequence). This CDR3 is 15 amino acids long. The V and J ends lost 2 bases and 2 bases respectively, with 13 bases between them. The CDR3 DNA follows: TGTGCCTGGAGTCATGCCCAGGACACTGGAAACACCATATATTTT. This gives the protein CAWSHAQDTGNTIYF. The whole variable domain, filled in from reference TRBV30 and TRBJ1-3, reads SQTIHQWPATLVQPVGSPLSLECTVEGTSNPNLYWYRQAAGRGLQLLFYSVGIGQISSEVPQNLSASRPQDRQFILSSKKLLLSDSGFYLCAWSHAQDTGNTIYFGEGSWLTVV.

The chain carries TRBV15 and TRBJ1-4; no clear D. CDR1 is LNHNV and CDR2 is YYDKDF in the germline V gene (reference sequence). V was cut by 1 base and J by 5 bases, with 8 bases left in between. This CDR3 comprises 14 residues. CDR3 DNA sequence: TGTGCCACCAGCAGAGTAGGAGAGAATGAAAAACTGTTTTTT. As protein: CATSRVGENEKLFF.

This clone has just one count. V and J are TRBV5-8 and TRBJ2-5, with 9 positions matching TRBD1. This CDR3 is 14 amino acids long. Germline CDR1 is SGHTS and CDR2 is YDEGEE. J lost 2 bases, V lost 5 bases, and 4 bases had no gene match. The CDR3 loop reads CASRRQGGQETQYF. CDR3 DNA sequence: TGTGCCAGCAGAAGACAGGGGGGACAAGAGACCCAGTACTTC.

The chain links TRBV18 to TRBJ2-3; tentatively, D is TRBD2 (5 bases). This CDR3 has 15 residues. V was trimmed by 1 base and J by 6 bases, leaving 14 bases between them. Per germline, CDR1 KGHSH and CDR2 LQKENI. For the CDR3, the DNA is TGTGCCAGCTCACCACGTTTTCCCAGCGGTGATACGCAGTATTTT. This translates into CASSPRFPSGDTQYF.